This T cell receptor (beta chain) was identified in a study of blood T cell repertoires in COVID-19 (dated by TCRdb to 2018 to 2020). The study in broad terms: Collaborator samples came from the United States, Italy and Spain and covered acute and convalescent phases of COVID-19. Nearly every sample came with metadata listing a de-identified subject ID, COVID-19 status, age in years and sex. Deeply sampled blood TCRbeta repertoires from subjects exposed to, actively infected with, or recovered from COVID-19 were included in the dataset. Samples were obtained from the ongoing ImmuneRACE study (first 160 participants) and from some 1,200 subjects provided by 6 global collaborators. A freely available public database, intended as a resource for researchers studying the immune response to SARS-CoV-2, is where the repertoires were released. Where available, HLA class I and class II types were taken from metadata supplied by the sample provider and were not determined by assay-based typing. The material from the prospective study consisted of cDNA or gDNA derived from T cells, B-cell-depleted T cells, or PBMCs.

TCRbeta CDR3 regions were amplified from genomic DNA by means of the immunoSEQ Assay, a bias-controlled multiplex PCR. Concerning the study's data processing: Nucleated cell counts per sample were estimated from amplification of reference gene primers within the assay. To quantify the absolute abundance of each unique TCRbeta CDR3 rearrangement, sequence reads were collapsed and filtered. For each sample, productive Simpson clonality was calculated as the square root of Simpson's diversity index across productive rearrangements. TCRdb carries this immuneACCESS record with in-frame sequences only. Its versions omit some clonotypes, under half of them owing to an unresolved V gene in the studies checked, with the rest unexplained. That table gives V, J and clone size, and the DNA gave D and trimming. The sample data list 9,500 to 11,000 clones, and 70% to 90% of these were observed just once. The ten largest clones add up to 25% to 40% of the sample.

The count of this clone is one. The specificity of this receptor is unknown. No qualities accompany the bases; no much larger clone lies one base away. Whole blood was collected in K2EDTA tubes by collaborating institutions according to the institutions' own protocols. Collaborator samples were shipped for TCRbeta analysis as frozen whole blood, isolated PBMCs, or DNA extracted from either sample type. Points the paper makes about the study in general: How much clinical and demographic metadata was included differed by source and by participant, and the metadata was provided uncurated.

The sample was peripheral blood. This TCR derives from a man aged 45-65 years with active COVID-19.

The nucleotide sequence is given as TGTGCCAGCAGCCCCTGGGACAGCCAGAACGGGAGGGACACCGGGGAGCTGTTTTTT. It codes for CASSPWDSQNGRDTGELFF. The rearrangement joined TRBV28 to TRBJ2-2; the D gene is perhaps TRBD2, from 8 matching bases. According to the germline V gene, CDR1 reads MDHEN and CDR2 reads SYDVKM. From cysteine to phenylalanine, the CDR3 is 19 amino acids long. Only CDR3 DNA is held: 57 bases, read in frame from base 1. Trimming removed 6 bases from V and 3 bases from J, leaving 26 bases between the germline ends.